The present entry profiles one T cell receptor (beta chain) with its context. This specimen belongs to a study of cytomegalovirus exposure and HLA in healthy donors. CDR1 is MGHRA and CDR2 is YSYEKL in the germline V gene. This CDR3 comprises 15 residues. Between the trimmed V and J ends, which lost 0 bases and 4 bases, there was a span of 12 bases. The PCR was carried out with 60 Vbeta primers and 13 Jbeta primers. Sequencing used immunoSEQ multiplex PCR; TCRdb keeps in-frame clones, though not all of them. This sample's clone table lists roughly 78,000 clones. This chain links TRBV4-1 with TRBJ1-1; tentatively, D is TRBD1 (5 bases). This receptor was taken from a boy between 10 and 17 years old in good health and CMV-seronegative. What was sequenced was PBMCs. Written as DNA, the CDR3 is TGCGCCAGCAGCCAAGAAGACAGCAGGCCCACTGAAGCTTTCTTT. Translation: CASSQEDSRPTEAFF.